The rows below give T cell receptor beta chains drawn from one sample of a study of T cells in Graves' hyperthyroidism and ophthalmopathy. TCRdb called the multiplex PCR reads again in MiXCR, with one record for every CDR3 protein. Seen here are about 690,000 distinct CDR3 sequences, about 18% observed once, and the top ten hold about a sixth. Material: blood. The source is a man in his fifties or sixties with Graves' hyperthyroidism. Both conserved end residues are part of each CDR3. The D gene is left open where the match is weak. For some rows the clone size is stated as once, few or many, or as a class when expanded; others skip it.

CDR3 protein: CAIWTSHNEQFF
CDR3 DNA: TGTGCCATTTGGACTAGTCACAATGAGCAGTTCTTC
V gene: TRBV10-3
clone size: NA
J gene: TRBJ2-1
D gene: TRBD2

CDR3 protein: CASRATGGSTGELFF
CDR3 DNA: TGTGCCAGCAGGGCGACAGGGGGCAGCACCGGGGAGCTGTTTTTT
V gene: TRBV2
clone size: NA
J gene: TRBJ2-2
D gene: TRBD1

CDR3 protein: CASRTVDSSYEQYF
CDR3 DNA: TGTGCCAGCAGGACTGTCGATAGCTCCTACGAGCAGTACTTC
V gene: TRBV28
clone size: few
J gene: TRBJ2-7
D gene: NA

CDR3 protein: CASSRREGREAFF
CDR3 DNA: TGTGCCAGCAGTCGACGAGAAGGCCGGGAAGCTTTCTTT
V gene: TRBV28
clone size: many
J gene: TRBJ1-1
D gene: NA

CDR3 protein: CASSYSSRGLANTEALF
CDR3 DNA: TGTGCCAGCAGTTACTCGAGCAGGGGGCTGGCGAACACTGAAGCTCTCTTT
V gene: TRBV6-2/TRBV6-3
clone size: few
J gene: TRBJ1-1
D gene: TRBD1

CDR3 protein: CASSSPGTSGDEQFF
CDR3 DNA: TGTGCCAGCAGTTCCCCTGGGACTAGCGGGGATGAGCAGTTCTTC
V gene: TRBV28
clone size: many
J gene: TRBJ2-1
D gene: TRBD2

CDR3 protein: CASGRDTYEQYF
CDR3 DNA: TGCGCCAGCGGCCGGGACACCTACGAGCAGTACTTC
V gene: TRBV5-1
clone size: many
J gene: TRBJ2-7
D gene: NA

CDR3 protein: CSARDRGASAQETQYF
CDR3 DNA: TGCAGTGCTAGAGATCGAGGGGCTAGCGCCCAAGAGACCCAGTACTTC
V gene: TRBV20-1
clone size: few
J gene: TRBJ2-5
D gene: NA

CDR3 protein: CASSPRQGFGNTIYF
CDR3 DNA: TGTGCCAGCAGCCCGCGACAGGGCTTTGGAAACACCATATATTTT
V gene: TRBV7-8
clone size: NA
J gene: TRBJ1-3
D gene: TRBD1

CDR3 protein: CASSESEGQRTEAFF
CDR3 DNA: TGCGCCAGCAGTGAGAGTGAGGGACAACGAACTGAAGCTTTCTTT
V gene: TRBV10-2
clone size: many
J gene: TRBJ1-1
D gene: NA

CDR3 protein: CSASDNRGPGEQYF
CDR3 DNA: TGCAGTGCTAGCGACAACAGGGGGCCGGGCGAGCAGTACTTC
V gene: TRBV20-1
clone size: NA
J gene: TRBJ2-7
D gene: TRBD1

CDR3 protein: CASSYFSDPGNTIYF
CDR3 DNA: TGTGCCAGCAGTTACTTCTCAGATCCTGGAAACACCATATATTTT
V gene: TRBV6-6
clone size: many
J gene: TRBJ1-3
D gene: NA

CDR3 protein: CASNRQSGSLAFF
CDR3 DNA: TGTGCCAGCAATCGACAGTCGGGGTCTTTGGCTTTCTTT
V gene: TRBV28
clone size: many
J gene: TRBJ1-1
D gene: NA

CDR3 protein: CASRFGTRNTEAFF
CDR3 DNA: TGTGCCAGCAGATTCGGGACCCGGAACACTGAAGCTTTCTTT
V gene: TRBV28
clone size: many
J gene: TRBJ1-1
D gene: NA

CDR3 protein: CASSLDPLNYGYTF
CDR3 DNA: TGCGCCAGCAGCTTGGACCCGCTTAACTATGGCTACACCTTC
V gene: TRBV5-1
clone size: many
J gene: TRBJ1-2
D gene: NA

CDR3 protein: CASSLARSSGSSYNEQFF
CDR3 DNA: TGTGCCAGCAGCTTAGCCCGGAGTAGCGGGAGCTCCTACAATGAGCAGTTCTTC
V gene: TRBV7-2
clone size: few
J gene: TRBJ2-1
D gene: TRBD2

CDR3 protein: CASSAEWGINQPQHF
CDR3 DNA: TGTGCCAGCAGTGCGGAATGGGGTATCAATCAGCCCCAGCATTTT
V gene: TRBV2
clone size: NA
J gene: TRBJ1-5
D gene: NA